The clone carrying this TCR beta chain was counted between two and nine times. What it binds is not known. This CDR3 is built from 16 residues. From germline, CDR1 is SGDLS and CDR2 YYNGEE. V dropped 2 bases and J dropped 5; count of bases not matched to a gene: 6. In TCRdb, the RT-PCR reads were re-called with MiXCR into one record per CDR3 protein. This sample has around 200,000 distinct CDR3 sequences; roughly 8.7% occur once, and the top ten carry roughly 11%. This entry belongs to a study of response to subunit inactivated influenza vaccine. Points from the study as a whole: Each seasonal influenza vaccination recruits few new T cells, the authors suggested.

The specimen was non-naive T cells sorted from PBMCs, collected on the day of vaccination. This receptor was taken from a man aged 45-60 years who received an inactivated influenza vaccine. The chain links TRBV9 to TRBJ2-1; TRBD1 matches at 11 bases. CDR3 amino acids: CASSVRTGGWNNEQFF. The DNA of the CDR3 is TGTGCCAGCAGCGTCCGGACAGGGGGCTGGAACAATGAGCAGTTCTTC.